This T cell receptor beta chain was identified in a study of T-cell reconstitution after alpha-beta-depleted transplantation in children (dated by TCRdb to 2016 to 2017). In terms of the full investigation: Using TCR repertoire profiling, the study followed T-cell immune reconstitution in a quantitative way in children after TCRalphabeta/CD19-depleted allogeneic hematopoietic cell transplantation.

What the study reported, not specific to this receptor: About two months after transplant, the apparently early recovery of alphabetaT-cell counts reportedly depended on just several hundred clones that had expanded rapidly and came from non-depleted graft cells. The high TCRbeta diversity at day 60 in some patients was ascribed to recipient T cells and intrathymic progenitors that had survived conditioning. Hyperexpanded clone frequencies declined over subsequent months; after one year, T-cell counts and TCRbeta diversity were mostly attributed to newly produced T cells.

This clonotype was picked up a small number of times. The antigen it recognizes is unknown. No base quality information exists; no much larger clone differs at one position. The library was made by PCR. Reads for this sample came from an Illumina HiSeq 2500. Molecular barcoding was employed in the preparation of TCR libraries, with unique molecular identifiers being used to normalize TCRbeta repertoire quantification. TCRdb reran the public reads through fastp at Q25 and MiXCR, keeping productive beta chains. Duplicate CDR3 protein sequences are folded into a single record with the most common DNA and genes. Present in this sample are fewer than 550,000 distinct CDR3 sequences, roughly 11% of which were seen just once. The ten largest clones take up approximately 14% of the sample. The sample's treatment or condition label is to be understood as: allogeneic hematopoietic cell transplantation with graft depleted of TCRalphabeta T cells and CD19 B cells. TCRalphabeta/CD19-depleted allogeneic hematopoietic cell grafts were given to the transplant recipients, all of whom were children.

The germline V gene encodes CDR1 DFQATT and CDR2 SNEGSKA (reference sequence). The CDR3 runs 14 residues from the cysteine to the phenylalanine. Just CDR3 DNA is preserved here, 42 bases in frame from base 1. V is cut by 3 bases and J by 8 bases, and the space between the germline ends is 17 bases. The receptor chain draws on TRBV20-1 and TRBJ2-4; a tentative D match to TRBD2 spans 7 bases. The receptor was derived from a female patient aged 2-15 years who had a stem cell transplant for aplastic anemia, so the T cells may come from the graft donor. Sample: PBMCs, mostly from graft donor cells, taken 180 days after TCRalphabeta/CD19-depleted stem cell transplant. CDR3 region: CSARGGHREDIQYF. The sequence in DNA is TGCAGTGCTAGGGGGGGGCACAGGGAAGACATTCAGTACTTC.